This T cell receptor beta chain derives from a study of blood T cell repertoires in COVID-19. Study background: Specimens from acute and convalescent COVID-19 originated in the United States, Italy and Spain. The cDNA or gDNA used as material had been derived from T cells, B-cell-depleted T cells, or PBMCs.

V was cut by 5 bases and J by 4 bases, with 22 bases left in between. The CDR3 extends over 17 amino acids. Germline V gene data show CDR1 as SGHTA and CDR2 as FQGNSA. In the source study's methods: It was from reference gene primer amplification that nucleated cell counts were estimated. The table came from immunoSEQ multiplex PCR; TCRdb's copy has only in-frame clones and leaves some out. V and J calls and clone size are those listed in that table; D and trimming were worked out from the DNA. The sample lists some 100,000 clones, approximately 86% seen once, with 10% in the top ten. This clonotype originated in a man aged 50-60 years with acute or convalescent COVID-19. The V and J genes are TRBV7-2 and TRBJ2-3, with D tentatively TRBD2 (5 bases). Sequencing input: peripheral blood. In DNA form, the CDR3 reads TGTGCCAGCAGCCCACCCCGCGGGCGTGCTTACGCAGATACGCAGTATTTT. This gives the protein CASSPPRGRAYADTQYF.